The 30 T cell receptor beta chains reported below all come from one sample, sequenced in a study of Graves' ophthalmopathy and Graves' hyperthyroidism. Amplification of the TCR beta CDR3 regions used RNA transcripts (as template). HTBI primers served in a first-round RT-PCR, which a second-round multiplex PCR followed. TCRdb re-analysed the multiplex PCR reads in MiXCR, keeping a single row per CDR3 protein. The sample has under 200,000 distinct CDR3 sequences, more than 30% seen once. The sample comprised peripheral blood. The receptors originated from a middle-aged woman with Graves' ophthalmopathy.

This clonotype occurred once. J is TRBJ1-1 and V is TRBV12-3 or TRBV12-4, with no clear D. The CDR3 has 12 residues. Trimming removed 7 bases from V and 1 base from J, with 7 bases in between. The CDR3 loop reads CASTPWNTEAFF. CDR3 sequence (DNA): TGTGCCAGCACCCCATGGAACACTGAAGCTTTCTTT.

In this sample, this clonotype turned up many times. The chain carries TRBV28 and TRBJ1-2, with a tentative D call TRBD1 (6 bases). Between the trimmed V and J ends, which lost 7 bases and 5 bases, there was a span of 17 bases. The CDR3 length is 14 residues. Germline loops: CDR1 MDHEN, CDR2 SYDVKM. The CDR3 loop is CASTDAGTNYGYTF. CDR3 coding DNA: TGTGCCAGCACCGACGCCGGGACAAATTATGGCTACACCTTC.

This clonotype was counted ten times or more. The chain is built from TRBV6-1 and TRBJ1-2; D is undetermined. Germline assignment: CDR1 MNHNS and CDR2 SASEGT. Trimming stripped 3 bases from V and 4 bases from J, with 6 bases between. The CDR3 length is 12 residues. The CDR3 DNA reads TGTGCCAGCAGTGATTGGCCCTATGGCTACACCTTC. Its translation is CASSDWPYGYTF.

The chain couples TRBV5-1 to TRBJ2-2; D is perhaps TRBD2 (6 bases). V was clipped by 6 bases and J by 7 bases, with 16 bases between them. The germline CDR1 and CDR2 sequences are SGHRS and YFSETQ. The length of the CDR3 is 14 residues. In DNA form, the CDR3 reads TGCGCCAGCAACCAGGGCGGGGAAGTCGGGGAGCTGTTTTTT. Translated: CASNQGGEVGELFF.

This clonotype was observed at least ten times. The rearrangement joins TRBV6-5 to TRBJ1-1; D is uncertain. This CDR3 has 12 amino acids. Germline values: CDR1 MNHEY, CDR2 SVGAGI. V was pared by 7 bases and J by 5 bases, with 11 bases between. The DNA for the CDR3 is TGTGCCAGCAATTCGGTGGGGACTGAAGCTTTCTTT. This codes for CASNSVGTEAFF.

In this sample, this clonotype turned up many times. V is TRBV30 and J is TRBJ1-5; 7 nucleotides match TRBD1. Germline loops: CDR1 GTSNPN, CDR2 SVGIG (reference sequence). CDR3 length equals 14 residues. V lost 2 bases and J lost 6; bases outside the gene matches: 7. The CDR3 here is CAWSHGQEGQPQHF. CDR3 nucleotide sequence: TGTGCCTGGAGTCATGGACAGGAGGGTCAGCCCCAGCATTTT. The whole variable domain, filled in from reference TRBV30 and TRBJ1-5, reads SQTIHQWPATLVQPVGSPLSLECTVEGTSNPNLYWYRQAAGRGLQLLFYSVGIGQISSEVPQNLSASRPQDRQFILSSKKLLLSDSGFYLCAWSHGQEGQPQHFGDGTRLSIL.

This clonotype has at least ten counts. The chain couples TRBV10-3 to TRBJ2-7; TRBD2 aligns across 13 bases. CDR1 is ENHRY, CDR2 SYGVKD, per germline. This CDR3 has 13 amino acids. J lost 11 bases, V lost 8 bases, and 9 bases had no gene match. CDR3 nucleotide sequence: TGTGCCATCGGTTGGACTAGCGGGAGTGTAGAGTACTTC. Protein sequence: CAIGWTSGSVEYF.

Written as DNA, the CDR3 is TGTGCCAGCAGCTCCGGGACGGCTCTCCAAGAGACCCAGTACTTC. Translation gives CASSSGTALQETQYF. The chain joins TRBV7-2 to TRBJ2-5; the D gene could be TRBD1 or TRBD2 (5 bases each). Trimming shortened V by 4 bases and J by 1 base, and 13 bases separated the two germline ends. Germline-derived CDR1 and CDR2 are SGHTA and FQGNSA. The CDR3 spans 15 residues.

The chain employs TRBV6-4 and TRBJ2-5; D uncertain. The CDR3 extends over 12 amino acids. Trimming removed 5 bases from V and 5 bases from J, with 9 bases in between. CDR1 and CDR2 (germline): MRHNA, SNTAGT. CDR3 bases: TGTGCCAGCAGTTACCAGAGCGAGACCCAGTACTTC. It yields the protein CASSYQSETQYF.

In this sample, this clonotype turned up many times. The chain links TRBV6-1 to TRBJ2-3; a weak D match, TRBD2 (6 bases). The CDR3 covers 15 residues. Trimming shortened V by 3 bases and J by 6 bases, and 16 bases separated the two germline ends. Germline lookup yields CDR1 MNHNS and CDR2 SASEGT. Written as DNA, the CDR3 is TGTGCCAGCAGTGAGGGGGGACTCCCCGGGGATACGCAGTATTTT. It specifies CASSEGGLPGDTQYF.

The chain uses TRBV14 and TRBJ2-7, with D possibly TRBD1 on 6 matching bases. The CDR3 extends over 14 amino acids. Trimming pared 5 bases from V and 5 bases from J, leaving 16 bases between. Germline V gives CDR1 SGHDN, CDR2 FVKESK. The CDR3 region has the DNA TGTGCCAGCAGCTACTACAGGGCCCCGGACGAGCAGTACTTC. Protein: CASSYYRAPDEQYF.

This clonotype came up many times. The CDR3 coding sequence is TGTGCCAGCAGCTTAGGGGGTAGCGTCTCCTACGAGCAGTACTTC. Amino acid sequence: CASSLGGSVSYEQYF. V gene TRBV7-6 combines with J gene TRBJ2-7, with D tentatively TRBD2 (5 bases). The germline gives CDR1 SGHVS, CDR2 FNYEAQ. The CDR3 totals 15 residues. The V end lost 1 base, the J end lost 0 bases, and 10 bases lay between the germline ends.

The chain employs TRBV6-5 and TRBJ1-6; TRBD1 might be the D (6 bases). This CDR3 region has 16 residues. The germline V and J ends were trimmed by 6 bases and 8 bases, with 20 bases remaining between them. Looked up from germline, CDR1 is MNHEY and CDR2 is SVGAGI. The CDR3 coding sequence is TGTGCCAGCAGATACGCAGGGGAGGAATCGTATTCACCCCTCCACTTT. Protein: CASRYAGEESYSPLHF.

This clonotype has a handful of counts. This chain connects TRBV7-6 to TRBJ1-1; tentatively, D is TRBD1 (6 bases). The ends were cut back, 5 bases at V and 1 base at J, with 11 bases in the middle. This CDR3 is 14 amino acids long. Germline-derived CDR1 and CDR2 are SGHVS and FNYEAQ. CDR3 region: CASSPDRPNTEAFF. CDR3 DNA sequence: TGTGCCAGCAGCCCGGACAGACCGAACACTGAAGCTTTCTTT.

This clonotype was detected many times. The chain employs TRBV28 and TRBJ1-6; 7 bases line up with TRBD1. V lost 7 bases, J lost 0 bases, and 9 bases stayed unmatched. The CDR3 runs 17 residues. Germline V gene sequence: CDR1 MDHEN, CDR2 SYDVKM. In DNA form, the CDR3 reads TGTGCCAGCACTCTCCTGACAGGGAGCTCCTATAATTCACCCCTCCACTTT. Its protein product is CASTLLTGSSYNSPLHF.

The table lists this clonotype with many counts. The chain uses TRBV3-1 and TRBJ2-2; D remains ambiguous. V shed 1 base and J shed 6 bases, with 6 bases lying between them. The CDR3 runs 13 residues. Germline assignment: CDR1 LGHDT and CDR2 YNNKEL (reference sequence). The CDR3 DNA sequence: TGTGCCAGCAGCCAAGGCGGTCCCGGGGAGCTGTTTTTT. The encoded protein is CASSQGGPGELFF.

In its sample, this clonotype was seen many times. The J gene is TRBJ1-2, the V gene TRBV6-1; possibly TRBD1 for D (6 bases). Germline V CDR1 and CDR2: MNHNS, SASEGT. This CDR3 is 13 amino acids long. Trimming left V 6 bases short and J 4 bases short, with 12 bases between. In DNA form, the CDR3 reads TGTGCCAGCAGGCAGGGGATTCTCTATGGCTACACCTTC. Translating it yields CASRQGILYGYTF.

This clonotype has a count of ten or more. CDR3 sequence: CASSRRGQNEAFF. As DNA, the CDR3 is TGTGCCAGCAGCCGCAGGGGGCAAAATGAAGCTTTCTTT. V is TRBV7-2 and J is TRBJ1-1; TRBD1 matches 8 bases. Trimming at V came to 5 bases and at J to 7 bases, leaving 6 bases not matched to a gene. The CDR3 loop spans 13 amino acids. Germline CDR1 SGHTA, CDR2 FQGNSA.

In its sample, this clonotype was seen many times. The CDR3 sequence is CASSQDWVNYGYTF. Written as DNA, the CDR3 is TGCGCCAGCAGCCAAGATTGGGTTAACTATGGCTACACCTTC. The chain recombines TRBV4-3 with TRBJ1-2; unclear D gene. CDR1 and CDR2 from the germline V gene are LGHNA and YSLEER. Trimming removed 0 bases from V and 1 base from J, with 6 bases in between. There are 14 residues in the CDR3.

The V and J genes are TRBV4-2 and TRBJ2-7; tentative D call: TRBD2 (6 bases). Germline CDR1 is LGHNA and CDR2 is YNFKEQ. V was pared by 0 bases and J by 3 bases, with 21 bases between. This CDR3 has 18 amino acids. The CDR3 protein is CASSQDWGITGVIYEQYF. The DNA of the CDR3 is TGTGCCAGCAGCCAAGACTGGGGGATAACGGGAGTTATCTACGAGCAGTACTTC.

This clonotype turned up a few times. This chain uses TRBV6-5 with TRBJ1-6; D is unresolved. Germline values: CDR1 MNHEY, CDR2 SVGAGI. Trimming cost V 4 bases and J 6 bases, with 10 bases left between them. CDR3 size: 14 residues. The CDR3 reads CASSSPVPNSPLHF. The CDR3 DNA reads TGTGCCAGCAGTTCTCCTGTGCCTAATTCACCCCTCCACTTT.

This clonotype occurred many times. The chain is built from TRBV27 and TRBJ2-6; 8 bases are a match to TRBD1. Germline lookup yields CDR1 MNHEY and CDR2 SMNVEV (reference sequence). V was pared by 5 bases and J by 2 bases, with 8 bases of the junction left unmatched. This CDR3 comprises 17 residues. The CDR3 here is CASSPGQGKAGANVLTF. CDR3 DNA sequence: TGTGCCAGCAGTCCTGGACAGGGTAAGGCTGGGGCCAACGTCCTGACTTTC.

This clonotype was recorded at least ten times. The chain couples TRBV11-2 to TRBJ1-3, with D perhaps TRBD1 (6 bases). V lost 2 bases to trimming and J lost 1 base, with 12 bases between them. The CDR3 is 16 amino acids. Germline V gives CDR1 SGHAT, CDR2 FQNNGV. CDR3 coding DNA: TGTGCCAGCAGCTTATGGCGGGGGGCATCTGGAAACACCATATATTTT. The encoded protein is CASSLWRGASGNTIYF.

This chain links TRBV5-1 with TRBJ1-2; TRBD1 agrees at 7 bases. Germline V CDR1 and CDR2: SGHRS, YFSETQ. The CDR3 length is 15 residues. The trim removed 0 bases at V and 3 bases at J, leaving 5 bases unmatched. The CDR3 coding sequence is TGCGCCAGCAGCTTGGGCGGGACAGCAGACTATGGCTACACCTTC. This encodes CASSLGGTADYGYTF.

This clonotype was observed many times. This chain joins TRBV15 and TRBJ2-5, with 7 positions matching TRBD2. The ends lost 0 bases at V and 5 bases at J; junction bases unmatched: 12. The CDR3 covers 17 residues. Germline values: CDR1 LNHNV, CDR2 YYDKDF (reference sequence). CDR3 protein: CATSREAKAGEWETQYF. In nucleotides, the CDR3 is TGTGCCACCAGCAGAGAGGCGAAGGCGGGAGAGTGGGAGACCCAGTACTTC.

There are a few counts of this clonotype. This chain connects TRBV28 to TRBJ1-1; a possible D gene is TRBD1 (5 bases). Trimming left V 5 bases short and J 1 base short, with 14 bases between. The germline V gene has CDR1 MDHEN and CDR2 SYDVKM. CDR3 length: 15 residues. CDR3 protein: CASSRETGTNTEAFF. The CDR3 DNA reads as TGTGCCAGCAGTCGTGAGACGGGGACGAACACTGAAGCTTTCTTT.

The chain recombines TRBV12-3 or TRBV12-4 with TRBJ2-4, with 14 nucleotides matching TRBD2. This CDR3 has 18 amino acids. J lost 11 bases, V lost 4 bases, and 16 bases had no gene match. The CDR3 coding sequence is TGTGCCAGCAGTTCCGGTAGACTAGCGGGAGGGCCGACAAAGGTTCAGTACTTC. Translated: CASSSGRLAGGPTKVQYF.

The chain carries TRBV2 and TRBJ2-7; D remains ambiguous. CDR3 size: 13 residues. Trimming removed 3 bases at V and 0 bases at J, with 6 bases between. Germline CDR1 is SNHLY and CDR2 is FYNNEI. CDR3 region: CASSDTASYEQYF. The CDR3 nucleotides read TGTGCCAGCAGTGATACAGCCTCCTACGAGCAGTACTTC.

The rearrangement joins TRBV30 to TRBJ2-7; no definite D call. V dropped 2 bases and J dropped 2 bases, with 19 bases sitting between them. This CDR3 has 16 amino acids. Germline V gives CDR1 GTSNPN, CDR2 SVGIG (reference sequence). The CDR3 bases are TGTGCCTGGAGTTCTCTTCGAGGAACCCGGGCCTACGAGCAGTACTTC. Translated: CAWSSLRGTRAYEQYF.

This clonotype was found a few times. The rearrangement uses TRBV6-1 and TRBJ1-1; D unresolved. The germline V gene encodes CDR1 MNHNS and CDR2 SASEGT. This CDR3 contains 15 residues. Deletions cut 2 bases from V and 1 base from J, with 11 bases between. The CDR3 here is CASSEMGRRNTEAFF. The CDR3 coding sequence is TGTGCCAGCAGTGAAATGGGCAGGCGGAACACTGAAGCTTTCTTT.